This T cell receptor beta chain was profiled in a study of chemoradiotherapy in HPV16-positive cancers. At the level of the study: Functional T-cell assays on a couple of HPV16-positive patients' cells defined candidate HPV-specific clones and common TCR motifs. Study findings and constraints: Candidate HPV-specific clones and E7-related TCR motifs grew in tumor during treatment.

V lost 0 bases, J lost 6 bases, and 15 bases stayed unmatched. Germline CDR1 SGHRS, CDR2 YFSETQ. This CDR3 is built from 18 residues. Note on this clone: The antigen remains undetermined.

Here immunoSEQ multiplex PCR was the method, and the copy in TCRdb shows in-frame clones only, minus some. The profile shows approximately 11,000 clones, roughly 70% of them singletons. V gene TRBV5-1 combines with J gene TRBJ1-1; 9 bases line up with TRBD1. This material was obtained from a patient who underwent chemoradiotherapy. The sequence came from a human donor with HPV-associated anogenital cancer. CDR3 in amino acids: CASSLGTGAPGADAEAFF. CDR3 bases: TGCGCCAGCAGCTTGGGGACAGGGGCGCCCGGGGCGGATGCTGAAGCTTTCTTT.